One sample yielded the 13 T cell receptor beta chains listed below, sequenced in a study of PD-L1 blockade in urothelial cancer. The repertoire was sequenced with immunoSEQ multiplex PCR; TCRdb's copy has only in-frame clones and lacks some. The table shows about 100,000 clones, with roughly nine tenths occurring only once. Sequenced material: PBMCs, taken around atezolizumab (anti-PD-L1) treatment. These receptors were collected from a woman of 80 years or more with urothelial cancer.

The chain combines TRBV6-6 with TRBJ2-5; D possibly corresponds to TRBD1 (8 bases). V was trimmed by 10 bases and J by 5 bases, leaving 20 bases between them. Germline V gene lookup returns CDR1 MNHNY and CDR2 SVGAGI (reference sequence). CDR3 size: 14 residues. The DNA of the CDR3 is TGTGCCACGAGGCGGGGGACAGGCCGGGAGACCCAGTACTTC. Translated: CATRRGTGRETQYF.

V gene TRBV27 combines with J gene TRBJ1-5; 9 bases line up with TRBD1. Germline loops: CDR1 MNHEY, CDR2 SMNVEV (reference sequence). This CDR3 comprises 14 residues. V was pared by 8 bases and J by 7 bases, with 9 bases of the junction left unmatched. This CDR3 reads CASSGTGSFQPQHF. The CDR3 DNA follows: TGTGCCAGCTCCGGGACAGGGTCTTTCCAGCCCCAGCATTTT.

J is TRBJ2-1 and V is TRBV5-1; D is ambiguous. CDR3 length: 13 residues. In germline, CDR1 is SGHRS, CDR2 YFSETQ. V gave up 5 bases and J gave up 8 bases, with 14 bases separating them. CDR3 region: CASSSRGGYEQFF. As DNA, the CDR3 is TGCGCCAGCAGTTCACGAGGTGGCTATGAGCAGTTCTTC.

This clone appeared a single time. The gene calls are TRBV28 and TRBJ2-7; 8 bases fit TRBD1. The V gene's germline CDR1 is MDHEN and CDR2 SYDVKM. The CDR3 has 15 amino acids. V gave up 6 bases and J gave up 0 bases; unmatched junction bases: 7. DNA for the CDR3: TGTGCCAGCAGCAGGACAGGGAGAGGCTCCTACGAGCAGTACTTC. Its protein product is CASSRTGRGSYEQYF. Full variable domain (rest looked up from reference TRBV28 and TRBJ2-7): DVKVTQSSRYLVKRTGEKVFLECVQDMDHENMFWYRQDPGLGLRLIYFSYDVKMKEKGDIPEGYSVSREKKERFSLILESASTNQTSMYLCASSRTGRGSYEQYFGPGTRLTVT.

The rearrangement joins TRBV2 to TRBJ2-7; weak D call: TRBD1 (5 bases). The germline V and J ends were trimmed by 2 bases and 3 bases, with 8 bases remaining between them. This CDR3 comprises 13 residues. Germline values: CDR1 SNHLY, CDR2 FYNNEI. Here the CDR3 reads CASSENRLYEQYF. The CDR3 region has the DNA TGTGCCAGCAGTGAAAACAGGCTCTACGAGCAGTACTTC.

This clone was recorded only once. CDR3 loop: CASSEYGSSGQPQHF. The CDR3 DNA follows: TGTGCCAGCAGTGAATATGGAAGCAGCGGTCAGCCCCAGCATTTT. The rearrangement joins TRBV6-1 to TRBJ1-5; D is uncertain. The germline V gene has CDR1 MNHNS and CDR2 SASEGT. The CDR3 runs 15 residues. Between the trimmed V and J ends, which lost 2 bases and 6 bases, there was a span of 14 bases.

The rearrangement joins TRBV7-8 to TRBJ1-1; 9 bases fit TRBD1. Looked up from germline, CDR1 is SGHVS and CDR2 is FQNEAQ. Trimming at V came to 1 base and at J to 6 bases, leaving 9 bases not matched to a gene. This CDR3 contains 16 residues. The CDR3 bases are TGTGCCAGCAGCTTAGTAACACAGGGGGCGCTCGCTGAAGCTTTCTTT. Its protein product is CASSLVTQGALAEAFF.

This chain uses TRBV28 with TRBJ2-7, with D unresolved. CDR1 and CDR2 (germline): MDHEN, SYDVKM. V dropped 3 bases and J dropped 1 base, with 13 bases sitting between them. The CDR3 loop spans 15 amino acids. This CDR3 is CASSFVAKPSYEQYF. CDR3 DNA sequence: TGTGCCAGCAGTTTCGTAGCAAAACCTTCCTACGAGCAGTACTTC.

The chain employs TRBV6-5 and TRBJ2-1; 8 bases agree with TRBD1. The CDR3 extends over 15 amino acids. Germline assignment: CDR1 MNHEY and CDR2 SVGAGI. V lost 6 bases and J lost 0; bases outside the gene matches: 4. CDR3 DNA sequence: TGTGCCAGCAGCCCCACAGGGGGCTCCTACAATGAGCAGTTCTTC. Amino acids: CASSPTGGSYNEQFF.

The CDR3: CSAGGVSEAFF. In DNA, the CDR3 is TGCAGTGCTGGGGGGGTCTCGGAAGCTTTCTTT. This chain joins TRBV20-1 and TRBJ1-1; D possibly corresponds to TRBD1 (5 bases). Between the trimmed V and J ends, which lost 5 bases and 8 bases, there was a span of 12 bases. The CDR3 has 11 residues. CDR1 is DFQATT, CDR2 SNEGSKA, per germline (reference sequence).

The chain joins TRBV2 to TRBJ1-4; D perhaps matches TRBD1 (6 bases). V lost 7 bases, J lost 7 bases, and 19 bases lay in between. CDR1 and CDR2 (germline): SNHLY, FYNNEI. This CDR3 region has 15 residues. CDR3 coding DNA: TGTGCCAGCACACAACAGGGTCGAGGTAGTGAAAAACTGTTTTTT. Translation: CASTQQGRGSEKLFF.

This clone was seen more than once but under ten times. V is TRBV12-5 and J is TRBJ1-3; no firm D call. V lost 2 bases, J lost 0 bases, and 5 bases lay in between. The CDR3 loop spans 14 amino acids. Germline V gene lookup returns CDR1 LGHNT and CDR2 FRNRAP. The CDR3 loop is CASGLRSSGNTIYF. The CDR3, as DNA: TGTGCTAGTGGTTTGAGGAGCTCTGGAAACACCATATATTTT.

V gene TRBV6-4 combines with J gene TRBJ2-4; D uncertain. V was trimmed by 6 bases and J by 8 bases, leaving 11 bases between them. This CDR3 is 12 amino acids long. Germline V gene lookup returns CDR1 MRHNA and CDR2 SNTAGT. The CDR3 sequence is CASRGLDDIQYF. The CDR3 nucleotides read TGTGCCAGCAGGGGCCTCGATGACATTCAGTACTTC.